The T cell receptor beta chain under discussion was sequenced for a study of blood T cell repertoires in COVID-19. Sequencing used immunoSEQ multiplex PCR; TCRdb keeps in-frame clones, though not all of them. The sample carries 190,000 or so clones, around four fifths recorded once. Germline-derived CDR1 and CDR2 are KGHSH and LQKENI. CDR3 size: 14 residues. J was trimmed by 12 bases and V by 5 bases; bases with no gene match: 16. The chain has TRBV18 and TRBJ2-7, with TRBD1 matching over 7 bases. Material for sequencing was peripheral blood. This sequence was found in a man aged 55 to 70 with COVID-19, enrolled during active disease. The CDR3 DNA is TGTGCCAGCTCAAATCAACGGGACAGCTCGCCGCCGTACTTC. Translating gives CASSNQRDSSPPYF.